This TCR beta chain was sequenced in a study of blood T cells in healthy people across ages. A sample-barcoded 5' primer and a J-beta primer mix were used in a second PCR of roughly 6 to 11 cycles. Researchers report that a template-switch adaptor with 12 random nucleotides tagged each cDNA molecule. Each sample provided no less than 2.5 million CDR3-containing paired-end reads. TCRdb analysed the 5' RACE reads with MiXCR anew, one entry per CDR3 protein. The data hold 950,000 to 1,200,000 distinct CDR3 sequences, with around two fifths observed a single time. Germline CDR1 reads SEHNR; CDR2 reads FQNEAQ (reference sequence). Between the trimmed V and J ends, which lost 5 bases and 2 bases, there was a span of 10 bases. This CDR3 comprises 14 residues. The sample holds a few counts of this clonotype.

This chain joins TRBV7-9 and TRBJ1-3; D is possibly TRBD1 (5 bases). The specimen sequenced was blood. This receptor was identified in a man younger than 35 in good health. CDR3 in amino acids: CASSPSGAGNTIYF. As DNA, the CDR3 is TGTGCCAGCAGCCCTTCGGGGGCTGGAAACACCATATATTTT.